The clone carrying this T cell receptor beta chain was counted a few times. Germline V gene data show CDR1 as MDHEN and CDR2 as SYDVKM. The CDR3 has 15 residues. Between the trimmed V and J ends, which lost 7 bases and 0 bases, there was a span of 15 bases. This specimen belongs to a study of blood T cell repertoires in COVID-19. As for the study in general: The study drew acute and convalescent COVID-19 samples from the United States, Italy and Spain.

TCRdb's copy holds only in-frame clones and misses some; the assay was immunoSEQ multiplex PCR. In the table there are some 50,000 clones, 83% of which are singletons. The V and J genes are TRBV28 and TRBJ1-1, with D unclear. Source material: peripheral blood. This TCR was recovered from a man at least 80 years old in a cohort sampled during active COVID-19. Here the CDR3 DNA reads TGTGCCAGCATCTACTCAGACATACTGAACACTGAAGCTTTCTTT. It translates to CASIYSDILNTEAFF.